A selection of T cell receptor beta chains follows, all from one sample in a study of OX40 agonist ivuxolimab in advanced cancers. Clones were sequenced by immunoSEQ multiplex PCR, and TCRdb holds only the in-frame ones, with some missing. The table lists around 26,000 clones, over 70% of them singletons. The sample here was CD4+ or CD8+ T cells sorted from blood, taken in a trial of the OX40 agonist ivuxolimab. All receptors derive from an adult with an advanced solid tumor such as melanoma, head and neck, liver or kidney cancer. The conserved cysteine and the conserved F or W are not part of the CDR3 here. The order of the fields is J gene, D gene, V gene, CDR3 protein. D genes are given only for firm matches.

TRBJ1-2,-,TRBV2,ASTLTGEANYGYT
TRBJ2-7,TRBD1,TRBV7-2,ASSATGGGPYEQY
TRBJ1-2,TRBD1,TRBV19,ASTQQGNYGYT
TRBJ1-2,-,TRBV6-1,ASKEGTGAGYGYT
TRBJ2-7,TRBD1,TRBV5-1,ASSLVPVRTGSYEQY
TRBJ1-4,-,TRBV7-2,ASSFSRGLGEKLF
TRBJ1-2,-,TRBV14,ASSQDLGGQGYT
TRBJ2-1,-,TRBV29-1,SVKVSYNEQF
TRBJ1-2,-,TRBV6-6,ASSSNTYGYT
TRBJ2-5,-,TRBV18,ASSPGQGETQY
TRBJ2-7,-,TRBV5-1,ASSSGGERMY
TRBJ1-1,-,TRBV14,ASSQLWPPNTEAF
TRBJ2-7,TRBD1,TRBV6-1,ASRAGQAYTYEQY
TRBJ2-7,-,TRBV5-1,ASSLGTSSYEQY
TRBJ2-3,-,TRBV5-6,ASTYDRRPTDTQY
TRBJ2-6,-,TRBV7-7,ASSPLSGANVLT
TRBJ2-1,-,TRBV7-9,ASSQRTDSYNEQF
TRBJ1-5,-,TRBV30,AWSADSSNQPQH
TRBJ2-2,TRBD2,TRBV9,ASGQRGGSGELF
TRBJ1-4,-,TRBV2,ASRPTAHGKLF
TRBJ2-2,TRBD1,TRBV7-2,ASSHADRADGELF
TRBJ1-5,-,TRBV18,ASSQAGPNQPQH
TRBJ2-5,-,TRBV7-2,ASSLGHSTETQY
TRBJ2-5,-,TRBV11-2,ASLEGGAGNQETQY
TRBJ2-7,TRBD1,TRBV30,AWRLKQGRYEQY
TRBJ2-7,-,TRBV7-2,ASSRNTGRHHYEQY
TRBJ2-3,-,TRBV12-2,ASRSTLAGSTDTQY
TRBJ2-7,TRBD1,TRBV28,ASGGTGPTYEQY